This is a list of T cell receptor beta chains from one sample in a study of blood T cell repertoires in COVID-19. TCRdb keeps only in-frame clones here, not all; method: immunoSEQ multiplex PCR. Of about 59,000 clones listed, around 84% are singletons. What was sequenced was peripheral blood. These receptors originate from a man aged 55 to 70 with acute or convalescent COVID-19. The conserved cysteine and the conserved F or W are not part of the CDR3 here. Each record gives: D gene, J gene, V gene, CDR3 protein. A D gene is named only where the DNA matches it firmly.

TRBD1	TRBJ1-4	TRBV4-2	ASSPGQGGEKLF
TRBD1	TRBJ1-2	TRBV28	ASSLIGTAYT
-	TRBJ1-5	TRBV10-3	AISEKGPNNQPQH
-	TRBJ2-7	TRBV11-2	ASRDFLAAESYEQY
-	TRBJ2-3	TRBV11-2	ASSLNSPDTQY
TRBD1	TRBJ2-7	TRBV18	ASSPGTGGLYEQY
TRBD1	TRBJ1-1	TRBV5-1	ASSLRTGTGAEAF
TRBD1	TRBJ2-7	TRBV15	ATSRKSGTGGFSQY
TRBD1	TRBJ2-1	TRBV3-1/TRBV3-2	ASRYRQGSNEQF
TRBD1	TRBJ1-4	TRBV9	ASSVVGDREEKLF
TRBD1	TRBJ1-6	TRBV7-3	ASKSGGGNSPLH
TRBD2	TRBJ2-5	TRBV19	ASGTQGGAGETQY
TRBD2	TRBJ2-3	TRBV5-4	ASSRSGASTDTQY
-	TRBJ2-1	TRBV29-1	SVDILKDRYNEQF
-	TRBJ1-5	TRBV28	ASRRYSGPQH
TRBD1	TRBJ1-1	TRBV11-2	ASSDWTGASTEAF
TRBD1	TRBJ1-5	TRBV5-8	ASSLGGTGLTEPQH
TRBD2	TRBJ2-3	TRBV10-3	AMGDPGLAGSGTDTQY
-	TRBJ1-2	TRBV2	ASGGRTGNGYT
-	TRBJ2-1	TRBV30	AWSIAGVGEQF
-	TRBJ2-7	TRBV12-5	ASNPGASYEQY
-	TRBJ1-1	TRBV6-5	ASSYSRNTEAF
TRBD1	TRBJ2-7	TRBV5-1	ASSLDGQGLYEQY
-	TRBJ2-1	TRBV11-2	ASTRRGYEQF
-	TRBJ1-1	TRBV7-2	ASSLDVRNTEAF
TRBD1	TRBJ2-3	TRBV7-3	ASSHGQGRDTDTQY
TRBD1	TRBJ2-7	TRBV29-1	SVDGLMGAGGSKSYEQY
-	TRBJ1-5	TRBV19	ASSVGPNQPQH
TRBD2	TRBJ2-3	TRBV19	ASSIQRGGDTQY
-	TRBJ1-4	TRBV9	ASSEGPTNEKLF
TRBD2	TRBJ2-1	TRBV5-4	ASSDRTRDYNEQF
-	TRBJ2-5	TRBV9	ASSVGRGRRAATETQY
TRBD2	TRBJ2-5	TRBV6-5	ASTLAGSWETQY
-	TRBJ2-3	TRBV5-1	ASSLRQQLTSTDTQY
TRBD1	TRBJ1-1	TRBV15	ATSRRDRATEAF
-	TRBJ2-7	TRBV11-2	ASSLLRVEQY
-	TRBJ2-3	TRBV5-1	ASSFRQVGNTQY
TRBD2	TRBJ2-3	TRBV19	ASSTLAGVWDTQY
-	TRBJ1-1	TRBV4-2	ASSQEAGNTEAF
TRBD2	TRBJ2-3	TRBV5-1	ASSLAAGGDTQY
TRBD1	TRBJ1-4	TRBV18	ASSPSQGEEKLF
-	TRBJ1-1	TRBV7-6	ASSLPQTNTEAF
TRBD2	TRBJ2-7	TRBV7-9	ASSLSSGGGEQY
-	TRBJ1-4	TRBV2	ASISVGGANEKLF
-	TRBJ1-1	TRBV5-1	ASSEQAGNTEAF
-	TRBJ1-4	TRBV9	ASSGGLFATNEKLF
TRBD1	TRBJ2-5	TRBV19	ASSMENRGKTQY
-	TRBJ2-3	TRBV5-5	ASSLAVGTSTDTQY
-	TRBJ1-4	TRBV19	ASSVPGGIYEKLF
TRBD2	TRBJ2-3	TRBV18	ASSPGLAGAPDTQY
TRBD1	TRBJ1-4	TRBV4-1	ASSQRWTGGNEKLF
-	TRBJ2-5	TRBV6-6	ASSATEETQY
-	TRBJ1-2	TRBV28	ASTLLAGEYGYT
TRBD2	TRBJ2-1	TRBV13	ASSRGGRGNEQF
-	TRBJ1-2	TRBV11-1	ASSPQGGPNYGYT
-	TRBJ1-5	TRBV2	ASSVGASNQPQH
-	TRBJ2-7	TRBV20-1	SASPYEQY